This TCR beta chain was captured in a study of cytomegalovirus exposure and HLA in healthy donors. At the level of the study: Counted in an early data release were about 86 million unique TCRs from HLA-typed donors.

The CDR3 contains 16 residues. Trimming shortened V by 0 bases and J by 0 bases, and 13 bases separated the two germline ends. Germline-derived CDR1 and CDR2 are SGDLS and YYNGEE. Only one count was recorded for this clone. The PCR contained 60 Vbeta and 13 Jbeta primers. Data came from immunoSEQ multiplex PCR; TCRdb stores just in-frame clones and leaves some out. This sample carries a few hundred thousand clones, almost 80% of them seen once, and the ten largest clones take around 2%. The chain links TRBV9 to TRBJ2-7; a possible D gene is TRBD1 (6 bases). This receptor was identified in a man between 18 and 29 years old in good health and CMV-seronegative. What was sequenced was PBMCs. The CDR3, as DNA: TGTGCCAGCAGCGTAGGAGACAGGCTTTACTCCTACGAGCAGTACTTC. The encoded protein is CASSVGDRLYSYEQYF.